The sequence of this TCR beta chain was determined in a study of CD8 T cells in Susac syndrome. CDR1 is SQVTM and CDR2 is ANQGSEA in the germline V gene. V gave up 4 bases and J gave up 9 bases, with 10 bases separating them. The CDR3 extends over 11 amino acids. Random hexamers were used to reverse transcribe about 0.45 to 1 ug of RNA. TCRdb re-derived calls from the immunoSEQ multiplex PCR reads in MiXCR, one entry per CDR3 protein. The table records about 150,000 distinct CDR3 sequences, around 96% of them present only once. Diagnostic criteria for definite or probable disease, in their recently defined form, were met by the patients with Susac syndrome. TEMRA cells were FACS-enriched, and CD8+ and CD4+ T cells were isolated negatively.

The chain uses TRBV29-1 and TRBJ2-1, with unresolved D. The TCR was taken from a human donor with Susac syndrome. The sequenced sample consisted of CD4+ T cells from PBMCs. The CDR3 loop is CSVGSLGEQFF. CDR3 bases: TGCAGCGTTGGATCCCTAGGTGAGCAGTTCTTC.